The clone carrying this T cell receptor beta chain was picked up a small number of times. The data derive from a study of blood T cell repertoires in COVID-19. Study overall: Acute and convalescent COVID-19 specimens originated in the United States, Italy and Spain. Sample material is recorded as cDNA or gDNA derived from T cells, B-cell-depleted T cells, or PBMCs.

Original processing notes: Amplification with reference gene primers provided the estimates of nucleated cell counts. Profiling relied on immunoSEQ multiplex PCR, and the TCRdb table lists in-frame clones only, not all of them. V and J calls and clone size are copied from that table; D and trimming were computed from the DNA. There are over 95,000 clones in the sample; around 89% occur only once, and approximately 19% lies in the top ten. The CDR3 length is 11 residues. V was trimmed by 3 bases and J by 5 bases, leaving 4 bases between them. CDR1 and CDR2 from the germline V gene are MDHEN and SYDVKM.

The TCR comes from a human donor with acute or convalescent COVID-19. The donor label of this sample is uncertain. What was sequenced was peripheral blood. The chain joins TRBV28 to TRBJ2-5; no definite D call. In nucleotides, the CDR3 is TGTGCCAGCAGTTTCCTGGAGACCCAGTACTTC. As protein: CASSFLETQYF.